In its sample, the clone carrying this T cell receptor beta chain was seen many times. Its matching antigen is unknown. Building of the TCR beta libraries involved iRepertoire HTBI primers and Arm-PCR of CDR3 regions. TCRdb re-called the multiplex PCR reads through MiXCR, storing one row per CDR3 protein. The data contain about 310,000 distinct CDR3 sequences, 15% to 20% of them seen just once; the ten biggest clones take up roughly 40%. The source of the sample is a study of regulatory T cells in long-lasting Graves disease. General observations from the study: Sampling was limited to peripheral blood rather than thyroid tissue.

The CDR3 extends over 9 amino acids. The V gene's germline CDR1 is SEHNR and CDR2 FQNEAQ (reference sequence). The germline V and J ends were trimmed by 11 bases and 6 bases, with 7 bases remaining between them. Specified time point: newly diagnosed GD, antithyroid drugs for less than 3 months. PBMC-extracted RNA yielded the TCR library. The clonotype originates from a female donor with Graves disease. This material consisted of peripheral blood mononuclear cells (PBMCs), taken at new diagnosis, from a patient treated with antithyroid drugs. The rearrangement uses TRBV7-9 and TRBJ1-1; D is undetermined. The CDR3 DNA is TGTGCCCTTGGGGCTGAAGCTTTCTTT. Translation gives CALGAEAFF.